A selection of T cell receptor beta chains follows, all from one sample in a study of T cell responses to AZD1222 COVID-19 vaccine. The protocol was immunoSEQ multiplex PCR, while the TCRdb copy is restricted to in-frame clones and leaves out a portion. This sample has some 180,000 clones, with 92% found just once. The material was peripheral blood, obtained on day 0 of AZD1222 vaccination. The receptors shown here come from an adult in good health. CDR3s include the opening cysteine and the closing phenylalanine or tryptophan. The D gene is left open where the match is weak. Expanded clones are given a class, and other clones once, few, many or no size at all.

clone_size	v_call	j_call	d_call	cdr3_aa	cdr3_nt
-	TRBV7-9	TRBJ2-1	-	CASSYRHFEQFF	TGTGCCAGCAGCTATCGGCACTTCGAGCAGTTCTTC
-	TRBV28	TRBJ1-5	-	CASSLGPDGQPQHF	TGTGCCAGCAGTTTAGGTCCGGACGGTCAGCCCCAGCATTTT
-	TRBV5-6	TRBJ1-1	-	CASSFRARGAEAFF	TGTGCCAGCAGCTTTCGGGCGCGAGGGGCTGAAGCTTTCTTT
-	TRBV12-3/TRBV12-4	TRBJ2-1	-	CASSLGSYNEQFF	TGTGCCAGCAGTTTAGGCTCCTACAATGAGCAGTTCTTC
-	TRBV18	TRBJ2-1	TRBD2	CASSPGLAGWESYNEQFF	TGTGCCAGCTCACCGGGACTAGCGGGGTGGGAGTCCTACAATGAGCAGTTCTTC
-	TRBV5-1	TRBJ1-1	TRBD1	CASTQGTGTNTEAFF	TGCGCCAGCACCCAGGGGACAGGGACGAACACTGAAGCTTTCTTT
-	TRBV30	TRBJ2-7	-	CAWGDSRYEQYF	TGTGCCTGGGGGGACTCACGCTACGAGCAGTACTTC
-	TRBV29-1	TRBJ1-1	-	CSVGLLGGMNTEAFF	TGCAGCGTTGGTCTGCTGGGTGGGATGAACACTGAAGCTTTCTTT
-	TRBV2	TRBJ2-1	-	CASRLTFGDEQFF	TGTGCCAGCAGACTGACTTTTGGGGATGAGCAGTTCTTC
-	TRBV11-2	TRBJ1-2	TRBD1	CASSLGVDRLDYGYTF	TGTGCCAGCAGCTTAGGTGTGGACAGGCTCGACTATGGCTACACCTTC
-	TRBV28	TRBJ1-2	TRBD1	CASSPAGTGRGNYGYTF	TGTGCCAGCAGTCCCGCCGGGACAGGGCGCGGTAACTATGGCTACACCTTC
-	TRBV5-4	TRBJ1-2	TRBD1	CASTRGGGSGYTF	TGTGCCAGCACCCGGGGAGGGGGCAGTGGCTACACCTTC
-	TRBV25-1	TRBJ2-3	-	CASSESVIGPDTQYF	TGTGCCAGCAGTGAATCAGTGATCGGTCCAGATACGCAGTATTTT
-	TRBV3-1/TRBV3-2	TRBJ2-1	TRBD2	CASSQVSGIVDEQFF	TGTGCCAGCAGCCAGGTCAGCGGGATCGTCGATGAGCAGTTCTTC
-	TRBV23-1	TRBJ2-6	-	CASSQSSPGSGANVLTF	TGCGCCAGCAGTCAATCGTCCCCAGGTTCTGGGGCCAACGTCCTGACTTTC
-	TRBV10-3	TRBJ1-1	TRBD1	CASSGTGDTEAFF	TGTGCCAGCTCCGGGACAGGAGACACTGAAGCTTTCTTT
few	TRBV5-6	TRBJ1-1	TRBD1	CASSLGGQGVLYTEAFF	TGTGCCAGCAGCTTGGGGGGACAGGGTGTTCTATACACTGAAGCTTTCTTT
-	TRBV3-1/TRBV3-2	TRBJ1-1	-	CASSQGPGHTEAFF	TGTGCCAGCAGCCAAGGGCCAGGGCACACTGAAGCTTTCTTT
once	TRBV19	TRBJ1-2	-	CASSIGLGYGYTF	TGTGCCAGTAGTATAGGCCTCGGGTATGGCTACACCTTC
-	TRBV10-3	TRBJ1-2	-	CAISEEAGDGYTF	TGTGCCATCAGTGAGGAAGCGGGGGATGGCTACACCTTC
-	TRBV29-1	TRBJ1-1	-	CSVAQSLNTEAFF	TGCAGCGTTGCACAGTCTCTGAACACTGAAGCTTTCTTT
-	TRBV4-3	TRBJ2-3	TRBD1	CASSQYSGTGGPDTQYF	TGCGCCAGCAGCCAGTACTCCGGGACAGGGGGTCCAGATACGCAGTATTTT
-	TRBV18	TRBJ2-2	-	CASSPVRGNTGELFF	TGTGCCAGCTCACCAGTCAGGGGCAACACCGGGGAGCTGTTTTTT
-	TRBV19	TRBJ1-2	-	CASSFLGAGSGYTF	TGTGCCAGTAGTTTCCTTGGGGCGGGAAGTGGCTACACCTTC
once	TRBV6-5	TRBJ1-6	TRBD1	CASSRQGKNSPLHF	TGTGCCAGCAGTAGACAGGGAAAAAATTCACCCCTCCACTTT
-	TRBV11-2	TRBJ2-4	-	CASNPRGPTAKNIQYF	TGTGCCAGCAACCCCCGGGGTCCGACCGCCAAAAACATTCAGTACTTC
-	TRBV6-5	TRBJ2-3	TRBD2	CASRVQRETDTQYF	TGTGCCAGCAGAGTACAGCGGGAGACAGATACGCAGTATTTT
-	TRBV12-3/TRBV12-4	TRBJ1-5	-	CASSLAGHQPQHF	TGTGCCAGCAGTTTAGCGGGGCATCAGCCCCAGCATTTT
once	TRBV27	TRBJ1-1	-	CASSRDTLNTEAFF	TGTGCCAGCAGCCGGGACACCTTGAACACTGAAGCTTTCTTT
once	TRBV13	TRBJ2-1	TRBD2	CATSLPREGRSEQFF	TGTGCCACCAGCCTCCCCCGGGAGGGCCGGAGTGAGCAGTTCTTC
-	TRBV28	TRBJ2-1	TRBD2	CASSPEVLAGGNEQFF	TGTGCCAGCAGTCCCGAGGTCCTAGCGGGGGGAAATGAGCAGTTCTTC
-	TRBV7-9	TRBJ2-7	TRBD1	CASSRTGVGEQYF	TGTGCCAGCAGCCGGACAGGGGTGGGGGAGCAGTACTTC
-	TRBV6-5	TRBJ1-2	-	CASSYGVGDIYGYTF	TGTGCCAGCAGTTACGGGGTAGGGGATATCTATGGCTACACCTTC
-	TRBV19	TRBJ1-1	-	CASSSSVSSEAFF	TGTGCCAGTAGTTCCTCGGTGAGTTCTGAAGCTTTCTTT
-	TRBV5-8	TRBJ1-5	TRBD1	CASSSGQGVLKSNQPQHF	TGTGCCAGCAGCTCGGGACAGGGGGTCTTAAAGAGCAATCAGCCCCAGCATTTT
-	TRBV19	TRBJ2-3	-	CASNTGGSTDTQYF	TGTGCCAGTAACACGGGCGGGAGCACAGATACGCAGTATTTT
-	TRBV28	TRBJ1-2	TRBD1	CASRGTGRNYGYTF	TGTGCCAGCAGGGGGACAGGCCGTAACTATGGCTACACCTTC
once	TRBV30	TRBJ1-2	-	CAWIRGNANYGYTF	TGTGCCTGGATCAGGGGTAACGCTAACTATGGCTACACCTTC
-	TRBV7-2	TRBJ1-2	-	CASSLSRAGSYGYTF	TGTGCCAGCAGCTTAAGCAGGGCCGGGAGCTATGGCTACACCTTC
-	TRBV18	TRBJ1-2	-	CASSPGGNYGYTF	TGTGCCAGCTCACCGGGCGGAAACTATGGCTACACCTTC
-	TRBV19	TRBJ1-5	TRBD1	CASSGQGSNQPQHF	TGTGCCAGTAGTGGACAGGGGAGCAATCAGCCCCAGCATTTT
-	TRBV5-4	TRBJ2-1	TRBD2	CASSFPGGGGRNEQFF	TGTGCCAGCAGCTTCCCAGGAGGCGGGGGGAGAAATGAGCAGTTCTTC
-	TRBV25-1	TRBJ1-1	-	CASSEFRINPMNTEAFF	TGTGCCAGCAGTGAATTCAGGATCAACCCTATGAACACTGAAGCTTTCTTT
-	TRBV27	TRBJ2-1	TRBD1	CATSRDRGYNEQFF	TGTGCCACGTCCCGGGACAGGGGTTACAATGAGCAGTTCTTC
-	TRBV27	TRBJ1-1	-	CASRTEERAFF	TGTGCCAGCAGGACGGAAGAGAGGGCTTTCTTT
once	TRBV11-2	TRBJ1-1	-	CASSLASVVEAFF	TGTGCCAGCAGCTTAGCTTCGGTGGTTGAAGCTTTCTTT
-	TRBV5-3	TRBJ1-2	-	CARSLSARQIYGYTF	TGTGCCAGAAGCTTATCAGCCCGCCAGATCTATGGCTACACCTTC
-	TRBV27	TRBJ2-3	TRBD2	CASTETSGGTDTQYF	TGTGCCAGCACCGAAACTAGCGGGGGCACAGATACGCAGTATTTT
-	TRBV7-9	TRBJ2-1	TRBD2	CASSPTRGGLYNEQFF	TGTGCCAGCAGTCCCACTCGCGGGGGGTTATACAATGAGCAGTTCTTC
-	TRBV9	TRBJ2-7	TRBD1	CASSLGTDYEQYF	TGTGCCAGCAGCCTTGGGACAGACTACGAGCAGTACTTC
-	TRBV6-5	TRBJ1-1	-	CASSSGGAMNTEAFF	TGTGCCAGCAGTTCGGGGGGGGCGATGAACACTGAAGCTTTCTTT
-	TRBV27	TRBJ1-2	-	CASRPVGVQDYTF	TGTGCCAGCAGACCCGTAGGGGTACAAGACTACACCTTC
-	TRBV24-1	TRBJ2-1	TRBD1	CATSDLGQGGTIEQFF	TGTGCCACCAGTGACCTCGGACAGGGCGGGACAATTGAGCAGTTCTTC